This T cell receptor beta chain was recorded in a study of read filtering for tumor transcriptome and immune sequencing. Turning to the study itself: Whole-transcriptome libraries were prepared after DNase treatment. Per sample, TCR-region reads ranged about 4 to 11 million by IR-seq, about 80 to 1,400 by RNA-seq.

CDR1 is LNHDA, CDR2 SQIVND, per germline (reference sequence). The CDR3 spans 11 residues. V was pared by 4 bases and J by 3 bases, with 4 bases between. The library was built from 400 ng RNA with molecular barcoded adaptors for alpha/delta and beta/gamma chains. A single record per CDR3 protein comes from TCRdb applying MiXCR to the reads. The sample carries under 150,000 distinct CDR3 sequences, under 15% recorded once. Sampling of bone marrow took place during active disease in every patient. There are many counts of this clonotype. The sequenced sample consisted of a population of CD138-negative cells sorted from bone marrow. This TCR was recovered from a donor older than 35 with multiple myeloma. The chain joins TRBV19 to TRBJ2-7; no definite D call. DNA for the CDR3: TGTGCCAGTAGTAATATCTACGAGCAGTACTTC. Its protein is CASSNIYEQYF.